The T cell receptor (beta chain) described here comes from a study of blood T cell repertoires in COVID-19. Whole-study context: Collection of acute and convalescent COVID-19 samples took place in the United States, Italy and Spain. The analysed material was cDNA or gDNA that came from T cells, B-cell-depleted T cells, or PBMCs.

CDR3 size: 18 residues. Trimming cost V 4 bases and J 1 base; bases outside gene matches: 7. From germline, CDR1 is SGHTS and CDR2 YDEGEE. In the original analysis: Amplification with reference gene primers provided the estimates of nucleated cell counts. The assay was immunoSEQ multiplex PCR, and TCRdb's table has in-frame clones only and misses some. That table gives V, J and clone size, and the DNA gave D and trimming. The sample contains 100,000 or so clones, roughly nine tenths of which appear only once. V and J are TRBV5-8 and TRBJ2-1; 14 bases map to TRBD2. The TCR comes from a man aged 55 to 70 with acute or convalescent COVID-19. Sequenced input: peripheral blood. The CDR3 here is CASSPGTSGSRSYNEQFF. The CDR3 nucleotides are TGTGCCAGCAGCCCCGGGACTAGCGGGAGTAGGTCCTACAATGAGCAGTTCTTC.